A single sample gave rise to the 30 T cell receptor beta chains below, sequenced in a study of cytomegalovirus exposure and HLA in healthy donors. PCR used 60 Vbeta primers and 13 Jbeta primers. Assay used: immunoSEQ multiplex PCR; TCRdb lists only in-frame clones, some missing. The data show about 130,000 clones, 80% to 90% seen once. Sequenced input: PBMCs. The receptors here all came from a middle-aged woman in good health and CMV-seropositive.

This chain connects TRBV6-1 to TRBJ2-5, with 11 nucleotides matching TRBD1. This CDR3 region has 14 residues. The J segment lost 5 bases and the V segment lost 6 bases, leaving 5 bases of the junction unmatched. In germline, CDR1 is MNHNS, CDR2 SASEGT. The CDR3 spells CASRDRGRGETQYF. In DNA, the CDR3 is TGTGCCAGCAGGGACAGGGGGCGCGGGGAGACCCAGTACTTC.

The chain recombines TRBV4-3 with TRBJ2-5; 8 nucleotides line up with TRBD1. The J call could be wrong; TRBJ2-7 is a better fit for the DNA end. Germline lookup yields CDR1 LGHNA and CDR2 YSLEER. The CDR3 has 13 residues. CDR3 protein: CASSRLQGDEQYF. In DNA form, the CDR3 reads TGCGCCAGCAGCCGCCTACAGGGGGACGAGCAGTACTTC.

DNA for the CDR3: TGTGCCAGCAGGTCCGAGGGTAACACTGAAGCTTTCTTT. It encodes CASRSEGNTEAFF. The chain has TRBV6-1 and TRBJ1-1; the D is unclear. This CDR3 spans 13 amino acids. The V and J ends lost 6 bases and 2 bases respectively, with 10 bases between them. Germline loops: CDR1 MNHNS, CDR2 SASEGT.

The table lists this clone with a few counts. The chain links TRBV6-4 to TRBJ1-1; maybe TRBD1 (6 bases). The germline V gene encodes CDR1 MRHNA and CDR2 SNTAGT. Trimming took off 6 bases at V and 1 base at J, with 12 bases between the two ends. This CDR3 is 14 amino acids long. Written as DNA, the CDR3 is TGTGCCAGCAGAGTCAGGGGAGAGAACACTGAAGCTTTCTTT. This gives the protein CASRVRGENTEAFF.

The rearrangement joins TRBV5-6 to TRBJ2-5; 7 positions agree with TRBD1. The CDR3 is 15 residues long. Germline CDR1 SGHDT, CDR2 YYEEEE. Trimming at V came to 0 bases and at J to 4 bases, leaving 6 bases not matched to a gene. The CDR3 DNA sequence: TGTGCCAGCAGCTTGGGAGGAACAGGGGCAGAGACCCAGTACTTC. The encoded protein is CASSLGGTGAETQYF.

The chain recombines TRBV7-2 with TRBJ2-7; 8 bases map to TRBD2. The CDR3 loop spans 15 amino acids. The V and J ends lost 4 bases and 4 bases, in that order; junction bases with no gene match: 9. Germline V CDR1 and CDR2: SGHTA, FQGNSA. The CDR3 region has the DNA TGTGCCAGCAGCTCTTCCTGGATAGCGGGATACGAGCAGTACTTC. Translation: CASSSSWIAGYEQYF.

J is TRBJ2-1 and V is TRBV7-3, with D possibly being TRBD2 (6 bases). The germline V gene has CDR1 SGHTA and CDR2 FQGTGA. The V gene lost 2 bases and the J gene lost 9 bases, with 14 bases spanning the gap. The CDR3 loop spans 14 amino acids. In nucleotides, the CDR3 is TGTGCCAGCAGCTTATCTCTGACTAGTGGTGAGCAGTTCTTC. This encodes CASSLSLTSGEQFF.

The chain employs TRBV5-1 and TRBJ1-2, with TRBD1 matching over 8 bases. The V and J ends lost 6 bases and 4 bases, in that order; junction bases with no gene match: 5. The CDR3 runs 13 residues. CDR1 and CDR2 (germline): SGHRS, YFSETQ. CDR3 sequence (DNA): TGCGCCAGCACCGTGGACAGGGCCTATGGCTACACCTTC. Its protein product is CASTVDRAYGYTF.

The chain links TRBV19 to TRBJ1-2; no clear D. V was shortened by 1 base and J by 2 bases, with 11 bases between the two germline ends. CDR1 and CDR2 (germline): LNHDA, SQIVND (reference sequence). The CDR3 consists of 15 residues. CDR3 bases: TGTGCCAGTAGTATAGTTGGCGACTCCAACTATGGCTACACCTTC. Protein: CASSIVGDSNYGYTF.

The rearrangement joins TRBV5-1 to TRBJ2-1; the match to TRBD2 covers 9 bases. After removal of 0 bases from V and 5 bases from J, the junction contained 6 bases not matched to a gene. The length of the CDR3 is 16 residues. Per the germline V gene, CDR1 is SGHRS and CDR2 is YFSETQ. This CDR3 is CASSLVALAGNNEQFF. The CDR3 coding sequence is TGCGCCAGCAGCTTGGTGGCCCTAGCGGGAAACAATGAGCAGTTCTTC.

The chain couples TRBV7-2 to TRBJ1-4, with D possibly matching TRBD1 (5 bases). Germline lookup yields CDR1 SGHTA and CDR2 FQGNSA. This CDR3 spans 14 amino acids. V was pared by 5 bases and J by 7 bases, with 14 bases between. Written as DNA, the CDR3 is TGTGCCAGCAGCCCCCGGATAGGGGCTGAAAAACTGTTTTTT. It translates to CASSPRIGAEKLFF.

The V call is TRBV18, the J call TRBJ1-4; the D gene is possibly TRBD1 (5 bases). This CDR3 has 14 amino acids. Trimming took 3 bases from V and 2 from J, leaving 7 bases between them. Germline CDR1 is KGHSH and CDR2 is LQKENI. DNA of the CDR3: TGTGCCAGCTCACCGGCAGGGACTAATGAAAAACTGTTTTTT. Protein sequence: CASSPAGTNEKLFF. Full variable domain (outside the CDR3, taken from reference TRBV18 and TRBJ1-4): NAGVMQNPRHLVRRRGQEARLRCSPMKGHSHVYWYRQLPEEGLKFMVYLQKENIIDESGMPKERFSAEFPKEGPSILRIQQVVRGDSAAYFCASSPAGTNEKLFFGSGTQLSVL.

This chain links TRBV28 with TRBJ1-2; the match to TRBD1 covers 7 bases. J gave up 6 bases and V 2 bases, and 9 bases lay outside the gene matches. Germline CDR1 MDHEN, CDR2 SYDVKM. This CDR3 has 15 amino acids. CDR3 in DNA: TGTGCCAGCAGTTTACCACCCGACAGGGTACATGGCTACACCTTC. This translates into CASSLPPDRVHGYTF.

This sequence joins TRBV5-1 and TRBJ2-4; D is possibly TRBD1 (6 bases). Trimming cost V 0 bases and J 7 bases, with 14 bases left between them. The CDR3 is 15 residues long. The germline gives CDR1 SGHRS, CDR2 YFSETQ. CDR3 sequence (DNA): TGCGCCAGCAGCTTGGATGCCAGGGGCTGGAACATTCAGTACTTC. Encoded protein: CASSLDARGWNIQYF.

This clone was counted a single time. J is TRBJ2-3 and V is TRBV5-1; maybe TRBD2 (6 bases). CDR3 length: 15 amino acids. Germline assignment: CDR1 SGHRS and CDR2 YFSETQ. V was pared by 2 bases and J by 1 base, with 11 bases between. In nucleotides, the CDR3 is TGCGCCAGCAGCTTCCAGGGCGGGGGCACAGATACGCAGTATTTT. Residues: CASSFQGGGTDTQYF.

This chain joins TRBV5-4 and TRBJ2-2; D remains ambiguous. This CDR3 has 16 residues. CDR1 is SGHNT, CDR2 YYREEE, per germline (reference sequence). V was cut by 1 base and J by 1 base, with 11 bases left in between. The CDR3 DNA reads as TGTGCCAGCAGCTTGTGGCAGGTTTGGAACACCGGGGAGCTGTTTTTT. Its protein is CASSLWQVWNTGELFF.

The CDR3 loop is CASSGTSGRGGQETQYF. CDR3 in DNA: TGTGCCAGCAGTGGGACTAGCGGGAGGGGGGGGCAAGAGACCCAGTACTTC. The V call is TRBV6-1, the J call TRBJ2-5; 15 bases map to TRBD2. This CDR3 comprises 17 residues. Losses at the gene ends were 4 bases for V and 2 bases for J; bases not matched to a gene: 5. Germline V gene lookup returns CDR1 MNHNS and CDR2 SASEGT.

The rearrangement joins TRBV27 to TRBJ2-7, with TRBD2 matching 8 bases. The germline V gene has CDR1 MNHEY and CDR2 SMNVEV (reference sequence). This CDR3 spans 13 amino acids. V shed 10 bases and J 4 bases; nucleotides not matched to a gene: 9. CDR3 coding DNA: TGTGCCATCGGACTTAGCGGGACTTACGAGCAGTACTTC. Translation: CAIGLSGTYEQYF.

This clone has a handful of counts. The rearrangement uses TRBV28 and TRBJ2-7; a weak D match, TRBD2 (7 bases). V lost 3 bases and J 1 base, leaving 13 bases between the germline ends. The germline gives CDR1 MDHEN, CDR2 SYDVKM. The CDR3 is 15 amino acids. The CDR3 loop is CASSFRGTTSYEQYF. The CDR3 nucleotides are TGTGCCAGCAGTTTTAGGGGGACTACGTCCTACGAGCAGTACTTC.

This clone was observed once. The rearrangement uses TRBV7-3 and TRBJ2-3, with 14 nucleotides matching TRBD2. CDR1 SGHTA and CDR2 FQGTGA come from the germline V gene. CDR3 size: 16 residues. V dropped 5 bases and J dropped 8; count of bases not matched to a gene: 9. The CDR3 here is CASSPNGLAGGSTQYF. As DNA, the CDR3 is TGTGCCAGCAGCCCAAATGGACTAGCGGGGGGTAGTACGCAGTATTTT. Supplemented by reference TRBV7-3 and TRBJ2-3, the full variable domain reads GAGVSQTPSNKVTEKGKYVELRCDPISGHTALYWYRQSLGQGPEFLIYFQGTGAADDSGLPNDRFFAVRPEGSVSTLKIQRTERGDSAVYLCASSPNGLAGGSTQYFGPGTRLTVL.

This rearrangement joins TRBV7-9 to TRBJ2-1; unclear D gene. Between the trimmed V and J ends, which lost 1 base and 4 bases, there was a span of 8 bases. CDR1 and CDR2 (germline): SEHNR, FQNEAQ (reference sequence). CDR3 length: 14 residues. The CDR3 loop reads CASSLVNKYNEQFF. Here the CDR3 DNA reads TGTGCCAGCAGCTTAGTTAACAAATACAATGAGCAGTTCTTC.

This clone came up a few times. Other DNA sequences in this specimen translate into the identical CDR3. V gene TRBV5-1 combines with J gene TRBJ2-7; 8 bases are a match to TRBD1. Germline-derived CDR1 and CDR2 are SGHRS and YFSETQ. The CDR3 runs 14 residues. V dropped 4 bases and J dropped 1; count of bases not matched to a gene: 4. CDR3 in DNA: TGCGCCAGCAGCCCCGGACAGGGTTCCTACGAGCAGTACTTC. As protein: CASSPGQGSYEQYF.

This chain uses TRBV27 with TRBJ2-1, with 9 nucleotides matching TRBD1. The CDR3 consists of 14 residues. J was trimmed by 4 bases and V by 3 bases; bases with no gene match: 1. CDR1 is MNHEY and CDR2 is SMNVEV in the germline V gene (reference sequence). CDR3 residues: CASSFDRGYNEQFF. The CDR3 coding sequence is TGTGCCAGCAGTTTCGACAGGGGGTACAATGAGCAGTTCTTC.

The rearrangement links TRBV6-6 to TRBJ1-2; 7 bases line up with TRBD1. V shed 8 bases and J 1 base; nucleotides not matched to a gene: 4. Germline V gives CDR1 MNHNY, CDR2 SVGAGI (reference sequence). The CDR3 is made up of 13 amino acids. Here the CDR3 reads CASLGTVNYGYTF. In nucleotides, the CDR3 is TGTGCCAGCCTCGGGACAGTTAACTATGGCTACACCTTC.

The chain carries TRBV7-9 and TRBJ2-1; 9 positions match TRBD2. The ends lost 4 bases at V and 8 bases at J; junction bases unmatched: 9. Looked up from germline, CDR1 is SEHNR and CDR2 is FQNEAQ (reference sequence). This CDR3 is 15 amino acids long. The CDR3: CASSSYAGGPDEQFF. CDR3 DNA sequence: TGTGCCAGCAGCTCTTACGCGGGGGGGCCAGATGAGCAGTTCTTC.

This clone was detected once. J is TRBJ1-4 and V is TRBV5-1; no definite D call. The CDR3 runs 19 residues. Looked up from germline, CDR1 is SGHRS and CDR2 is YFSETQ. V was cut by 1 base and J by 5 bases, with 24 bases left in between. CDR3 in DNA: TGCGCCAGCAGCTTGCGTGCTCGCACAGCAGGAAGACTAAATGAAAAACTGTTTTTT. It codes for CASSLRARTAGRLNEKLFF.

The J gene is TRBJ2-5, the V gene TRBV10-3, with TRBD1 matching 7 bases. Judging by the DNA end, TRBJ2-7 fits better; the J call may be wrong. Looked up from germline, CDR1 is ENHRY and CDR2 is SYGVKD. The CDR3 loop spans 14 amino acids. The CDR3 coding sequence is TGTGCCATCAGTGGGAGGCCAGGGGGTTACGAGCAGTACTTC. Its protein product is CAISGRPGGYEQYF.

This chain uses TRBV5-8 with TRBJ2-7; D is ambiguous. The CDR3 consists of 13 residues. V shed 4 bases and J shed 0 bases, with 8 bases lying between them. Germline loops: CDR1 SGHTS, CDR2 YDEGEE. CDR3 in DNA: TGTGCCAGCAGCCCTATAAGCTCCTACGAGCAGTACTTC. It specifies CASSPISSYEQYF.

The CDR3 reads CASSRTSPYSYEQYF. As DNA, the CDR3 is TGTGCCAGCAGCCGGACTTCTCCCTACTCCTACGAGCAGTACTTC. The chain uses TRBV27 and TRBJ2-7; possibly TRBD2 for D (5 bases). The CDR3 extends over 15 amino acids. Trimming pared 6 bases from V and 0 bases from J, leaving 15 bases between. Germline CDR1 reads MNHEY; CDR2 reads SMNVEV (reference sequence).

A single count supports this clone. The V call is TRBV7-3, the J call TRBJ2-2, with TRBD1 matching 8 bases. CDR3 length: 17 residues. Germline V gives CDR1 SGHTA, CDR2 FQGTGA. Trimming took 0 bases from V and 5 from J; bases not matched to a gene: 8. The CDR3 DNA reads TGTGCCAGCAGCTTAACCCCGGACAGGGTCTTTACCGGGGAGCTGTTTTTT. Protein product: CASSLTPDRVFTGELFF.